This T cell receptor (beta chain) was observed in a study of control samples from healthy donors and cancer patients. Produced via immunoSEQ multiplex PCR; TCRdb's table is partial and in-frame only. Seen here are fewer than 95,000 clones, roughly nine tenths observed once, and the top ten hold around 1.3%. Per germline, CDR1 LNHDA and CDR2 SQIVND (reference sequence). The V and J ends lost 5 bases and 5 bases respectively, with 9 bases between them. This CDR3 region has 12 residues. This TCR was sampled from a woman aged 50 to 60 in good health. This rearrangement joins TRBV19 to TRBJ2-5; D not resolved. The specimen sequenced was blood. This chain's CDR3 is CASSGMGETQYF. The CDR3 region has the DNA TGTGCCAGTAGTGGGATGGGCGAGACCCAGTACTTC.